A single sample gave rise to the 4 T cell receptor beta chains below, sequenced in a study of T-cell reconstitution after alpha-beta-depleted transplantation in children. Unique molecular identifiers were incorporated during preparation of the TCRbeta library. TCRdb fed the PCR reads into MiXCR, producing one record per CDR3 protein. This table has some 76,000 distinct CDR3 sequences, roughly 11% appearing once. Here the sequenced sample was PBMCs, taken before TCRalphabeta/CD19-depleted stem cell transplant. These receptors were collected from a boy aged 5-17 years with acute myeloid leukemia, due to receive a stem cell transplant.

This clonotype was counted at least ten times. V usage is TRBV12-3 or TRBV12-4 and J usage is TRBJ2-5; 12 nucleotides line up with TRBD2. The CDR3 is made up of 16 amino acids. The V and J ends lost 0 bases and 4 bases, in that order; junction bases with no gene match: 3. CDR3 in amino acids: CASSLARLAGAETQYF. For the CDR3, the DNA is TGTGCCAGCAGTTTAGCGAGACTAGCGGGAGCAGAGACCCAGTACTTC.

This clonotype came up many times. Written as DNA, the CDR3 is TGTGCCAGCAGTTACTCCAGGGGTCCCTCCTACGAGCAGTACTTC. It yields the protein CASSYSRGPSYEQYF. The chain uses TRBV6-5 and TRBJ2-7; D is perhaps TRBD1 (6 bases). V lost 0 bases and J lost 0, with 9 bases in between. In germline, CDR1 is MNHEY, CDR2 SVGAGI. This CDR3 spans 15 amino acids.

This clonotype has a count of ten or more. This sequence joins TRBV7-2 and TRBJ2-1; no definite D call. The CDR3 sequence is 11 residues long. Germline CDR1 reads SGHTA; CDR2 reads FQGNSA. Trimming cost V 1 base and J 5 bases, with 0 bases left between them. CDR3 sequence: CASSLDNEQFF. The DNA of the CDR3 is TGTGCCAGCAGCTTAGACAATGAGCAGTTCTTC. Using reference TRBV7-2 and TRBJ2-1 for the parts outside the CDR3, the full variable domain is GAGVSQSPSNKVTEKGKDVELRCDPISGHTALYWYRQSLGQGLEFLIYFQGNSAPDKSGLPSDRFSAERTGGSVSTLTIQRTQQEDSAVYLCASSLDNEQFFGPGTRLTVL.

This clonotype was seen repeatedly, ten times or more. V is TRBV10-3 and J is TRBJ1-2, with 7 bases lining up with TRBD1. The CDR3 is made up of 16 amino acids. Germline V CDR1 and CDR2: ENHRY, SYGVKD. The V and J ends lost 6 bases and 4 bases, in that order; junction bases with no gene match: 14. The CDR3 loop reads CAIRDKRQGDVYGYTF. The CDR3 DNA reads TGTGCCATCAGGGATAAGCGACAGGGCGACGTCTATGGCTACACCTTC.